The clone carrying this T cell receptor beta chain has only one observation. Assay used: immunoSEQ multiplex PCR; TCRdb lists only in-frame clones, some missing. Of over 35,000 clones listed, roughly nine tenths are singletons. This sample stems from a study of PD-L1 blockade in urothelial cancer. Study information: Reported median T cell count for blood samples was some 140,000.

The CDR3 has 13 amino acids. Unmatched junction bases numbered 5, after V lost 8 bases and J lost 2 bases. Germline values: CDR1 LNHDA, CDR2 SQIVND (reference sequence). Time point specified: pretreatment peripheral blood. Patients' cancers were locally advanced or metastatic urothelial carcinomas. A total of 1 to 8 samples per patient were collected pretreatment and on-treatment. This clonotype was obtained from a woman between 55 and 75 years old with urothelial cancer. This specimen was PBMCs, taken around atezolizumab (anti-PD-L1) treatment. The V and J genes are TRBV19 and TRBJ1-1, with 7 bases that match TRBD1. CDR3 protein: CASAYRGNTEAFF. DNA for the CDR3: TGTGCCAGTGCGTACAGGGGCAACACTGAAGCTTTCTTT.